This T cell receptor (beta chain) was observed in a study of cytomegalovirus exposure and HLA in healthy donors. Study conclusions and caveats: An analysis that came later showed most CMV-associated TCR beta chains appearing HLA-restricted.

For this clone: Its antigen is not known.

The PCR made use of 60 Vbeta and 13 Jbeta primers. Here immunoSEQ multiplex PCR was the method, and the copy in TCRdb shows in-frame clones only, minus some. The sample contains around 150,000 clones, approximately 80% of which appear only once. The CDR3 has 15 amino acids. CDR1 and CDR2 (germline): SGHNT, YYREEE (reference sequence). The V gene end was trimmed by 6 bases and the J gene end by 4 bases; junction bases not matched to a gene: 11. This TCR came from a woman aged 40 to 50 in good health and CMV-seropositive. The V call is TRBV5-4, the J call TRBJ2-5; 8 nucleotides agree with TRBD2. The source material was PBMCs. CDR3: CASTGTSGEVETQYF. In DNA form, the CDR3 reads TGTGCCAGCACCGGAACTAGCGGAGAGGTAGAGACCCAGTACTTC.